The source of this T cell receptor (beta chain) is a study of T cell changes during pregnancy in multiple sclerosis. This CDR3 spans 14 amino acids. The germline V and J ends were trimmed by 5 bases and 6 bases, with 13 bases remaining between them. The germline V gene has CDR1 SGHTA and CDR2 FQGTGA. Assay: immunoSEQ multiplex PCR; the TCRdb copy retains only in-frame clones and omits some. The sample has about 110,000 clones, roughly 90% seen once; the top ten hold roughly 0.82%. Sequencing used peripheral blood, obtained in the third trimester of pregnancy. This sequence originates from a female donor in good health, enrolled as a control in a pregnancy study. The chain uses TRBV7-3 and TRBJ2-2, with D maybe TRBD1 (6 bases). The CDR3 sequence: CASSPNRASGELFF. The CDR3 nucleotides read TGTGCCAGCAGCCCCAACAGGGCGTCCGGGGAGCTGTTTTTT.